The 12 T cell receptor beta chains below all came from one sample that was sequenced in a study of blood T cell repertoires in COVID-19. Profiled with immunoSEQ multiplex PCR; TCRdb holds only in-frame clones, not every one. The sample consists of 140,000 to 150,000 clones, approximately 80% of them appearing once. The sequenced material came from peripheral blood. All receptors derive from a woman aged 55-75 years with acute or convalescent COVID-19.

The chain recombines TRBV9 with TRBJ2-7; D not resolved. Germline assignment: CDR1 SGDLS and CDR2 YYNGEE. V lost 0 bases, J lost 4 bases, and 11 bases lay in between. CDR3 size: 14 residues. For the CDR3, the DNA is TGTGCCAGCAGCGTAGGCTTGTCGGGTTACGAGCAGTACTTC. This gives the protein CASSVGLSGYEQYF.

The table lists this clone with a few counts. This rearrangement joins TRBV10-3 to TRBJ2-2; 8 bases fit TRBD2. The CDR3 contains 15 residues. Germline V gene data show CDR1 as ENHRY and CDR2 as SYGVKD. With V trimmed by 8 bases and J by 0 bases, 5 bases remained unmatched. In nucleotides, the CDR3 is TGTGCCATCTCTAGCGGGCCTTCGAACACCGGGGAGCTGTTTTTT. Residues: CAISSGPSNTGELFF.

This chain uses TRBV6-5 with TRBJ1-5; D gene unclear. This CDR3 contains 15 residues. Trimming cost V 8 bases and J 3 bases, with 17 bases left between them. CDR1 is MNHEY, CDR2 SVGAGI, per germline. CDR3 protein: CASASIRGNNQPQHF. CDR3 in DNA: TGTGCCAGCGCGTCAATACGCGGGAACAATCAGCCCCAGCATTTT.

This chain connects TRBV30 to TRBJ2-7, with a tentative D call TRBD2 (5 bases). This CDR3 has 18 amino acids. In germline, CDR1 is GTSNPN, CDR2 SVGIG (reference sequence). The V gene lost 1 base and the J gene lost 3 bases, with 25 bases spanning the gap. The CDR3 region has the DNA TGTGCCTGGAGTGCCTTAACGTCCCGGACTCGTTTATTCTACGAGCAGTACTTC. Amino acid sequence: CAWSALTSRTRLFYEQYF.

The chain uses TRBV7-9 and TRBJ2-7; possibly TRBD2 for D (5 bases). V dropped 8 bases and J dropped 0 bases, with 14 bases sitting between them. The length of the CDR3 is 14 residues. Germline CDR1 is SEHNR and CDR2 is FQNEAQ (reference sequence). The CDR3 protein is CASYDMGSSYEQYF. CDR3 bases: TGTGCCAGCTACGACATGGGGAGCTCCTACGAGCAGTACTTC.

This clone was found a few times. The chain uses TRBV27 and TRBJ2-7, with 11 bases identical to TRBD1. The J segment lost 3 bases and the V segment lost 5 bases, leaving 3 bases of the junction unmatched. Germline values: CDR1 MNHEY, CDR2 SMNVEV (reference sequence). CDR3 length: 14 amino acids. The chain's CDR3 is CASSHGTGGYEQYF. DNA of the CDR3: TGTGCCAGCAGTCACGGGACAGGGGGCTACGAGCAGTACTTC.

This clone came up a few times. The J gene is TRBJ2-7, the V gene TRBV10-3; 8 nucleotides align to TRBD2. From germline, CDR1 is ENHRY and CDR2 SYGVKD. With 3 bases clipped from V and 8 bases from J, the junction kept 6 bases outside the gene matches. The length of the CDR3 is 13 residues. The CDR3 is CAISDRGRRQQYF. The CDR3 nucleotides read TGTGCCATCAGTGACCGCGGGAGGAGACAGCAGTACTTC.

This chain connects TRBV3-1 (or the pseudogene TRBV3-2) to TRBJ2-2; TRBD1 is a possible D gene (7 bases). Germline V CDR1 and CDR2: LGHDT, YNNKEL (reference sequence). The V gene lost 7 bases and the J gene lost 16 bases, with 22 bases spanning the gap. This CDR3 spans 13 amino acids. The CDR3 DNA sequence: TGTGCCAGCACGGAGGGGGCTAGGGAGAAAAAGTTTTTT. This translates into CASTEGAREKKFF.

The chain employs TRBV6-6 and TRBJ2-7; TRBD2 agrees at 9 bases. V was clipped by 8 bases and J by 3 bases; unmatched bases: 2. The germline V gene has CDR1 MNHNY and CDR2 SVGAGI (reference sequence). The CDR3 runs 12 residues. The CDR3 bases are TGTGCCAGCGGGCGGGGGGGCTACGAGCAGTACTTC. Amino acids: CASGRGGYEQYF.

The V gene is TRBV5-4, the J gene TRBJ2-7, with a tentative D call TRBD2 (6 bases). Germline lookup yields CDR1 SGHNT and CDR2 YYREEE (reference sequence). The CDR3 loop spans 13 amino acids. Deletions cut 2 bases from V and 5 bases from J, with 11 bases between. The CDR3 here is CASSFTSFNEQYF. The DNA of the CDR3 is TGTGCCAGCAGCTTTACTAGCTTCAACGAGCAGTACTTC.

The rearrangement uses TRBV25-1 and TRBJ1-5; TRBD1 matches 10 bases. From germline, CDR1 is MGHDK and CDR2 SYGVNS. The CDR3 runs 16 residues. With 5 bases clipped from V and 7 bases from J, the junction kept 11 bases outside the gene matches. The chain's CDR3 is CASSPGGGQGRQPQHF. As DNA, the CDR3 is TGTGCCAGCAGTCCGGGGGGGGGACAGGGGCGACAGCCCCAGCATTTT.

The chain uses TRBV27 and TRBJ2-1, with 9 nucleotides matching TRBD2. The CDR3 covers 16 residues. Germline V gene sequence: CDR1 MNHEY, CDR2 SMNVEV (reference sequence). V trimming: 8 bases; J trimming: 4 bases; junction bases outside the gene matches: 12. Here the CDR3 reads CASRNLLAGVYNEQFF. The CDR3 DNA sequence: TGTGCCAGCCGCAACCTCTTAGCGGGAGTGTACAATGAGCAGTTCTTC.